This T cell receptor (beta chain) was profiled in a study of regulatory T cells in long-lasting Graves disease. This clonotype showed up many times. Relying on iRepertoire HTBI primers and Arm-PCR of CDR3 regions, the team built TCR beta libraries. TCRdb reprocessed the multiplex PCR reads with MiXCR, giving one entry per CDR3 protein. Of 300,000 to 400,000 distinct CDR3 sequences in the sample, 15% to 20% were seen once. This CDR3 region has 14 residues. V was cut by 10 bases and J by 4 bases, with 17 bases left in between. The germline V gene has CDR1 MNHNS and CDR2 SASEGT. Time point: persistent/refractory GD, antithyroid drugs over 5 years with positive TRAb. PBMC-derived RNA was used for the TCR library.

This chain uses TRBV6-1 with TRBJ1-5, with D hard to call. The sequence derives from a female donor with Graves disease. Sequencing was performed on peripheral blood mononuclear cells (PBMCs), taken when the disease was refractory, from a patient treated with antithyroid drugs. The CDR3: CATSTPGRNQPQHF. CDR3 nucleotides: TGTGCCACCTCAACGCCGGGTCGAAATCAGCCCCAGCATTTT.